Given below is one TCR beta chain in context. Participants were aged about 18 to 90 years, lived in under 30 US areas, and enrolled virtually. The data are from a study of blood T cell repertoires in COVID-19. Study context: COVID-19 samples collected from the United States, Italy and Spain covered acute and convalescent phases.

As processed by the authors: From reference gene primer amplification, estimates of nucleated cell counts were derived. Some clones are missing from TCRdb's copy, which holds only in-frame ones; the method was immunoSEQ multiplex PCR. Clone size and the V and J calls come from that table; the DNA yielded D and trimming. The sample lists approximately 200,000 clones; around 85% were seen once. The sample comprised PBMCs or T cells enriched from blood (not recorded which). This receptor was identified in a man aged 40-50 years who had recovered from COVID-19.

CDR3 coding DNA: TGTGCCAGCAGTTACTCCGGACAGGGGATCGGCTACACCTTC. Translating gives CASSYSGQGIGYTF. V usage is TRBV6-2 or TRBV6-3 and J usage is TRBJ1-2, with 9 nucleotides matching TRBD1. The CDR3 has 14 amino acids. The V gene end was trimmed by 0 bases and the J gene end by 8 bases; junction bases not matched to a gene: 4. The germline gives CDR1 MNHEY, CDR2 SVGEGT.